A selection of T cell receptor beta chains follows, all from one sample in a study of OX40 agonist ivuxolimab in advanced cancers. Using immunoSEQ multiplex PCR, the repertoire was profiled, and TCRdb retains in-frame clones only, with some absent. The table records roughly 50,000 clones, approximately 88% of them present only once. Specimen: CD4+ or CD8+ T cells sorted from blood, collected in a trial of the OX40 agonist ivuxolimab. The source is an adult with an advanced solid tumor such as melanoma, head and neck, liver or kidney cancer. CDR3s include the opening cysteine and the closing phenylalanine or tryptophan. D genes are given only for firm matches. Clone size, where shown, is once, few, many, or a class for clones that have expanded.

cdr3_aa,cdr3_nt,clone_size,d_call,j_call,v_call
CASSLAGNYGYTF,TGTGCCAGCAGCTTAGCGGGGAACTATGGCTACACCTTC,-,-,TRBJ1-2,TRBV7-2
CASTFGQGGYGYTF,TGCGCCAGCACCTTCGGACAGGGAGGGTATGGCTACACCTTC,-,TRBD1,TRBJ1-2,TRBV5-1
CASSGTENEKLFF,TGTGCCAGCAGCGGGACGGAGAATGAAAAACTGTTTTTT,-,-,TRBJ1-4,TRBV2
CASSQTRGGETQYF,TGTGCCAGCAGCCAAACCCGGGGGGGGGAGACCCAGTACTTC,-,TRBD2,TRBJ2-5,TRBV4-2
CASSTSGDRKTQYF,TGTGCCAGCAGTACTAGCGGGGACCGTAAGACCCAGTACTTC,-,TRBD2,TRBJ2-5,TRBV28
CASSPIASKGTGELFF,TGTGCCAGCAGCCCGATCGCTAGCAAAGGCACCGGGGAGCTGTTTTTT,-,-,TRBJ2-2,TRBV7-9
CASSFGYEQFF,TGCGCCAGCAGCTTTGGGTATGAGCAGTTCTTC,-,-,TRBJ2-1,TRBV5-1
CASTDTSGANVLTF,TGTGCCAGTACGGACACTTCTGGGGCCAACGTCCTGACTTTC,-,-,TRBJ2-6,TRBV2
CASRLLAGTYEQYF,TGTGCCAGCAGACTACTAGCGGGAACCTACGAGCAGTACTTC,-,TRBD2,TRBJ2-7,TRBV2
CASSTLTGGWVETQYF,TGTGCCAGCAGCACACTGACAGGGGGCTGGGTAGAGACCCAGTACTTC,once,TRBD1,TRBJ2-5,TRBV7-8
CASSTFGLAGEETQYF,TGTGCCAGCAGCACCTTCGGACTAGCGGGGGAAGAGACCCAGTACTTC,-,TRBD2,TRBJ2-5,TRBV7-9
CASSPRPLGNEQFF,TGCGCCAGCAGCCCCAGACCCTTAGGAAATGAGCAGTTCTTC,-,-,TRBJ2-1,TRBV5-1
CASSPGVSDTGELFF,TGTGCCAGCAGCCCTGGGGTTAGCGACACCGGGGAGCTGTTTTTT,-,-,TRBJ2-2,TRBV7-2
CASSLGDSLLAKNIQYF,TGCGCCAGCAGCTTGGGGGACAGCCTACTAGCCAAAAACATTCAGTACTTC,-,TRBD1,TRBJ2-4,TRBV5-1
CSARSETQYF,TGCAGTGCTAGATCGGAGACCCAGTACTTC,-,-,TRBJ2-5,TRBV20-1
CASSVTGVGAEKLFF,TGTGCCAGCAGCGTAACAGGGGTGGGGGCTGAAAAACTGTTTTTT,-,TRBD1,TRBJ1-4,TRBV2
CASSFSGGGETQYF,TGTGCCAGCAGCTTTAGCGGGGGTGGAGAGACCCAGTACTTC,-,TRBD2,TRBJ2-5,TRBV7-2
CASTTSWDSYGYTF,TGTGCCAGCACCACCTCTTGGGACAGCTATGGCTACACCTTC,-,TRBD1,TRBJ1-2,TRBV6-5
CSVGPTGSSYEQYF,TGCAGCGTTGGACCAACAGGTTCCTCCTACGAGCAGTACTTC,-,-,TRBJ2-7,TRBV29-1
CASSSRGGENTIYF,TGCGCCAGCAGCAGTCGTGGAGGGGAAAACACCATATATTTT,few,-,TRBJ1-3,TRBV5-1
CASSWERGPGYTF,TGTGCCAGCAGCTGGGAAAGGGGGCCTGGCTACACCTTC,once,TRBD1,TRBJ1-2,TRBV5-6
CASSWPGGAGELFF,TGTGCCAGCAGCTGGCCCGGGGGCGCCGGGGAGCTGTTTTTT,-,-,TRBJ2-2,TRBV11-2
CAWSVFRDTEAFF,TGTGCCTGGAGTGTTTTCAGGGACACTGAAGCTTTCTTT,-,-,TRBJ1-1,TRBV30
CASSLPGQGMDEQFF,TGTGCCAGCAGCTTGCCAGGACAGGGGATGGATGAGCAGTTCTTC,-,TRBD1,TRBJ2-1,TRBV5-6
CASSERGGWTDTQYF,TGTGCCAGCAGCGAGAGAGGGGGATGGACAGATACGCAGTATTTT,-,-,TRBJ2-3,TRBV9
CASSWTGSSWTQYF,TGTGCCAGCAGTTGGACGGGTAGTTCGTGGACCCAGTACTTC,-,-,TRBJ2-5,TRBV28
CASSEPPAPNTEAFF,TGTGCCAGCAGTGAACCTCCGGCACCGAACACTGAAGCTTTCTTT,-,-,TRBJ1-1,TRBV6-1
CASTPPTGNTGELFF,TGTGCCAGCACCCCCCCGACAGGGAACACCGGGGAGCTGTTTTTT,-,-,TRBJ2-2,TRBV7-2
CASSLASASGRAYNEQFF,TGTGCCAGCAGCTTAGCATCGGCTAGCGGGAGGGCCTACAATGAGCAGTTCTTC,-,TRBD2,TRBJ2-1,TRBV7-2
CASSPHLGLAGGGTQYF,TGTGCCAGCAGCCCCCATTTAGGACTAGCGGGGGGCGGGACCCAGTACTTC,-,TRBD2,TRBJ2-5,TRBV7-9
CASVTGTGEEKLFF,TGTGCCAGCGTCACCGGGACAGGGGAGGAAAAACTGTTTTTT,-,TRBD1,TRBJ1-4,TRBV2
CASSPIRGDENIQYF,TGTGCCAGTAGTCCCATCAGGGGAGACGAAAACATTCAGTACTTC,-,-,TRBJ2-4,TRBV19
CASTTSGVTGGETQYF,TGTGCCAGCACGACTAGCGGGGTTACAGGGGGAGAGACCCAGTACTTC,-,TRBD2,TRBJ2-5,TRBV28
CASASPGSHYGYTF,TGTGCCAGCGCTTCCCCGGGTTCCCACTATGGCTACACCTTC,-,-,TRBJ1-2,TRBV7-3
CASGDRVDYGYTF,TGTGCCAGCGGCGACAGGGTCGACTATGGCTACACCTTC,-,TRBD1,TRBJ1-2,TRBV6-5
CATSGPGGQKLFF,TGTGCCACCTCGGGACCCGGAGGTCAAAAACTGTTTTTT,-,-,TRBJ1-4,TRBV28